This T cell receptor (beta chain) emerged from a study of blood T cell repertoires in COVID-19. Across the study: Spain, Italy and the United States supplied samples that represented acute and convalescent COVID-19.

Libraries were prepared by immunoSEQ multiplex PCR; TCRdb keeps only in-frame clonotypes and omits some of them. The sample has 150,000 to 180,000 clones, around 85% seen once. Sequencing was carried out using peripheral blood. This clonotype originated in a woman aged 55-70 years with acute or convalescent COVID-19.

CDR3 DNA sequence: TGCGCCAGCAGCCCAACCCCCCTTCTCACGGGCGGGGTGTCGAATGAGCAGTTCTTC. Amino acid sequence: CASSPTPLLTGGVSNEQFF. The gene calls are TRBV4-1 and TRBJ2-1; D might be TRBD2 (6 bases). Deletions cut 4 bases from V and 7 bases from J, with 29 bases between. Germline CDR1 reads MGHRA; CDR2 reads YSYEKL. The CDR3 consists of 19 residues.